These T cell receptor beta chains were read from a single sample in a study of blood T cell repertoires in COVID-19. The method was immunoSEQ multiplex PCR; TCRdb's version includes in-frame clones alone and lacks a portion of them. The sample lists about 180,000 clones, 75% to 90% occurring once. The sequencing input was peripheral blood. These receptors were taken from a man between 60 and 75 years old with acute or convalescent COVID-19. CDR3s include the opening cysteine and the closing phenylalanine or tryptophan.

14 | TRBJ2-7 | TRBV19 | CASSMDRPFYEQYF
12 | TRBJ1-4 | TRBV19 | CASSPWREKLFF
14 | TRBJ2-2 | TRBV29-1 | CSVGGTNVTGELFF
15 | TRBJ2-7 | TRBV27 | CASSLAGGHPYEQYF
13 | TRBJ2-4 | TRBV9 | CASSVGRENIQYF
15 | TRBJ1-6 | TRBV19 | CASSTFQGMSSPLHF
15 | TRBJ2-1 | TRBV21-1 | CASSPWDSFTTEQFF
16 | TRBJ2-1 | TRBV5-1 | CASSLVAELAYNEQFF
14 | TRBJ1-2 | TRBV7-2 | CASSLAQEFYGYTF
12 | TRBJ2-1 | TRBV29-1 | CSLVSSYNEQFF
15 | TRBJ2-2 | TRBV7-3 | CASSPGTSPSGELFF
13 | TRBJ1-1 | TRBV4-2 | CASSHLGQGAAFF
14 | TRBJ1-5 | TRBV7-8 | CASSPRVPNQPQHF
13 | TRBJ2-1 | TRBV2 | CATKRTGGNEQFF
15 | TRBJ1-5 | TRBV5-5 | CASSLPGHSNQPQHF
16 | TRBJ2-7 | TRBV7-2 | CASRYTSAGGIYEQYF
15 | TRBJ1-5 | TRBV27 | CASSLVGGNNQPQHF
13 | TRBJ2-3 | TRBV30 | CAWAGGGTDTQYF
14 | TRBJ1-5 | TRBV7-2 | CASSLQGSNQPQHF
14 | TRBJ2-7 | TRBV11-2 | CASSLDGVPYEQYF
15 | TRBJ2-7 | TRBV28 | CASRLAGGFIYEQYF
15 | TRBJ1-1 | TRBV2 | CASSAGLNLNTEAFF
14 | TRBJ1-3 | TRBV7-8 | CASSSGTGGNTIYF
14 | TRBJ1-1 | TRBV5-1 | CASSFFTGGTEAFF
13 | TRBJ2-2 | TRBV6-2/TRBV6-3 | CASSYLNTGELFF
17 | TRBJ1-4 | TRBV5-4 | CASSLRGRGATNEKLFF
15 | TRBJ1-1 | TRBV6-5 | CASSYTDRAATEAFF
15 | TRBJ2-7 | TRBV2 | CASSRGQGAAYEQYF
15 | TRBJ2-7 | TRBV11-2 | CASSLTSGRAPEQYF
14 | TRBJ1-2 | TRBV19 | CASSNQGAFYGYTF
15 | TRBJ2-1 | TRBV4-2 | CASSQVGAPYNEQFF
14 | TRBJ1-2 | TRBV27 | CASSLSGRYGGYTF